These 32 T cell receptor beta chains came from one sample sequenced in a study of T cell changes during pregnancy in multiple sclerosis. Generated by immunoSEQ multiplex PCR, the TCRdb table keeps only in-frame clones and is missing some. Among approximately 42,000 clones listed, approximately 80% were seen once. Here the sequenced sample was CD4+ T cells from peripheral blood mononuclear cells, taken before pregnancy. The receptor set was obtained from a female donor with multiple sclerosis, enrolled in a pregnancy study.

There are a few counts of this clone. The CDR3 bases are TGTGCCAGCAGCCAGGGGGCGCGGAGTGAAAAACTGTTTTTT. Translating it yields CASSQGARSEKLFF. The chain is built from TRBV14 and TRBJ1-4, with D tentatively TRBD1 (6 bases). Trimming shortened V by 3 bases and J by 7 bases, and 12 bases separated the two germline ends. This CDR3 region has 14 residues. Germline CDR1 is SGHDN and CDR2 is FVKESK.

As DNA, the CDR3 is TGCGCCAGCAGCCAAGATAGGGGGACAGGGGCCTACGAGCAGTACTTC. Its protein product is CASSQDRGTGAYEQYF. This chain joins TRBV4-1 and TRBJ2-7, with 10 bases that match TRBD1. The CDR3 spans 16 residues. Per germline, CDR1 MGHRA and CDR2 YSYEKL. With V trimmed by 0 bases and J by 2 bases, 4 bases remained unmatched.

The rearrangement joins TRBV6-1 to TRBJ2-3, with 8 bases fitting TRBD1. CDR3 length: 14 residues. V dropped 10 bases and J dropped 5; count of bases not matched to a gene: 11. CDR1 and CDR2 from the germline V gene are MNHNS and SASEGT. As DNA, the CDR3 is TGTGCCACCAAACAACAGGGGGGTGGAGATACGCAGTATTTT. This gives the protein CATKQQGGGDTQYF.

The genes are TRBV28 and TRBJ2-7, with D maybe TRBD1 (6 bases). Between the trimmed V and J ends, which lost 4 bases and 2 bases, there was a span of 9 bases. The CDR3 runs to 13 residues. Germline-derived CDR1 and CDR2 are MDHEN and SYDVKM. The CDR3, as DNA: TGTGCCAGCAGTTCACCAGGGGCCTACGAGCAGTACTTC. Amino acids: CASSSPGAYEQYF.

The chain carries TRBV7-2 and TRBJ2-2; D gene uncertain. This CDR3 is 15 amino acids long. V gave up 6 bases and J gave up 0 bases, with 11 bases separating them. Germline CDR1 SGHTA, CDR2 FQGNSA. CDR3 in amino acids: CASSKTYANTGELFF. The CDR3 DNA is TGTGCCAGCAGTAAGACTTACGCGAACACCGGGGAGCTGTTTTTT.

This sequence joins TRBV7-2 and TRBJ2-7, with 9 bases fitting TRBD2. Germline values: CDR1 SGHTA, CDR2 FQGNSA. With V trimmed by 5 bases and J by 3 bases, 5 bases remained unmatched. The CDR3 has 14 residues. The CDR3 is CASSPASGVYEQYF. CDR3 nucleotide sequence: TGTGCCAGCAGCCCGGCTAGCGGGGTCTACGAGCAGTACTTC.

The CDR3 coding sequence is TGTGCCTGGAGTGTCTGGGGCGGTGGCTACACCTTC. Protein: CAWSVWGGGYTF. This chain links TRBV30 with TRBJ1-2; tentative D call: TRBD1 (5 bases). This CDR3 is built from 12 residues. Trimming shortened V by 0 bases and J by 7 bases, and 9 bases separated the two germline ends. The germline V gene encodes CDR1 GTSNPN and CDR2 SVGIG (reference sequence).

The gene calls are TRBV27 and TRBJ1-2; D may be TRBD1 (5 bases). The CDR3 covers 13 residues. The germline gives CDR1 MNHEY, CDR2 SMNVEV (reference sequence). The V end lost 2 bases, the J end lost 6 bases, and 10 bases lay between the germline ends. The CDR3 nucleotides are TGTGCCAGCAGTTTACAGGGACTTCATGGCTACACCTTC. It translates to CASSLQGLHGYTF.

The genes are TRBV28 and TRBJ2-6, with 8 nucleotides matching TRBD1. In germline, CDR1 is MDHEN, CDR2 SYDVKM. The junction had 7 bases not matched to a gene; V was cut back by 4 bases and J by 2 bases. The CDR3 extends over 17 amino acids. The CDR3 spells CASSSQGDQTGANVLTF. CDR3 nucleotides: TGTGCCAGCAGTTCACAGGGGGATCAGACTGGGGCCAACGTCCTGACTTTC.

This chain uses TRBV18 with TRBJ1-4; a weak D match, TRBD1 (6 bases). The V end was cut by 0 bases, the J end by 6 bases, with 11 bases between. CDR3 length: 15 amino acids. CDR1 is KGHSH and CDR2 is LQKENI in the germline V gene. CDR3 nucleotides: TGTGCCAGCTCACCACCGCGAGGGGGTGATGAAAAACTGTTTTTT. The encoded protein is CASSPPRGGDEKLFF.

The chain joins TRBV7-8 to TRBJ1-1; TRBD1 matches 7 bases. V lost 1 base, J lost 6 bases, and 5 bases stayed unmatched. In germline, CDR1 is SGHVS, CDR2 FQNEAQ. The CDR3 sequence is 14 residues long. The CDR3 nucleotides read TGTGCCAGCAGCTTAGAGGTCAGGGGGGCTGAAGCTTTCTTT. Translated: CASSLEVRGAEAFF.

This chain connects TRBV7-2 to TRBJ2-7; TRBD2 aligns across 9 bases. CDR3 length equals 14 residues. In germline, CDR1 is SGHTA, CDR2 FQGNSA. V lost 7 bases to trimming and J lost 5 bases; unmatched junction nucleotides: 9. The CDR3 DNA reads as TGTGCCAGCACCCTAGGGACTAGCAGCCACGAGCAGTACTTC. Translating it yields CASTLGTSSHEQYF.

This clone was seen a single time. The genes are TRBV6-1 and TRBJ2-1, with a possible D match to TRBD1 (6 bases). V gave up 0 bases and J gave up 5 bases, with 17 bases separating them. This CDR3 has 17 residues. Germline V gives CDR1 MNHNS, CDR2 SASEGT. The chain's CDR3 is CASSEAQDSQTNNEQFF. As DNA, the CDR3 is TGTGCCAGCAGTGAAGCGCAGGACAGCCAAACTAACAATGAGCAGTTCTTC.

This clone has only one observation. The chain joins TRBV4-3 to TRBJ2-6; D might be TRBD1 (5 bases). V lost 4 bases and J 2 bases, leaving 15 bases between the germline ends. The CDR3 runs to 17 residues. The germline V gene has CDR1 LGHNA and CDR2 YSLEER. The chain's CDR3 is CASSRTQVWAGANVLTF. The CDR3 region has the DNA TGCGCCAGCAGCCGAACACAGGTCTGGGCTGGGGCCAACGTCCTGACTTTC.

The chain uses TRBV11-3 and TRBJ2-2, with TRBD1 matching over 7 bases. There are 14 residues in the CDR3. The V gene end was trimmed by 5 bases and the J gene end by 6 bases; junction bases not matched to a gene: 6. From germline, CDR1 is SGHNT and CDR2 YENEEA. The CDR3 region is CASSDGQVPGELFF. Written as DNA, the CDR3 is TGTGCCAGCAGCGATGGACAGGTCCCCGGGGAGCTGTTTTTT. Combining the CDR3 with reference TRBV11-3 and TRBJ2-2 gives the whole variable domain EAGVVQSPRYKIIEKKQPVAFWCNPISGHNTLYWYLQNLGQGPELLIRYENEEAVDDSQLPKDRFSAERLKGVDSTLKIQPAELGDSAVYLCASSDGQVPGELFFGEGSRLTVL.

The CDR3 here is CASKRLQGRSNQPQHF. CDR3 DNA: TGTGCCTCCAAAAGGTTGCAGGGGCGCAGCAATCAGCCCCAGCATTTT. The V call is TRBV19, the J call TRBJ1-5, with D tentatively TRBD1 (6 bases). CDR3 size: 16 residues. V shed 11 bases and J shed 1 base, with 21 bases lying between them. CDR1 and CDR2 (germline): LNHDA, SQIVND (reference sequence).

The chain is built from TRBV19 and TRBJ2-2; 10 nucleotides line up with TRBD2. The V and J ends lost 6 bases and 5 bases, in that order; junction bases with no gene match: 6. The CDR3 extends over 15 amino acids. The germline V gene encodes CDR1 LNHDA and CDR2 SQIVND (reference sequence). In DNA, the CDR3 is TGTGCCAGTAGCCAGAGGACTAGCGGAACCGGGGAGCTGTTTTTT. Translating gives CASSQRTSGTGELFF.

The CDR3 protein is CSVETGLNTEAFF. The CDR3 DNA reads as TGCAGCGTGGAAACAGGGTTGAACACTGAAGCTTTCTTT. The chain links TRBV29-1 to TRBJ1-1, with a weak D call TRBD1 (6 bases). This CDR3 is built from 13 residues. Trimming shortened V by 6 bases and J by 0 bases, and 11 bases separated the two germline ends. Germline V gene sequence: CDR1 SQVTM, CDR2 ANQGSEA.

This clone has only one observation. V gene TRBV27 combines with J gene TRBJ1-5, with 8 bases identical to TRBD1. CDR3 length equals 13 residues. Germline-derived CDR1 and CDR2 are MNHEY and SMNVEV (reference sequence). After removal of 8 bases from V and 6 bases from J, the junction contained 6 bases not matched to a gene. Here the CDR3 reads CASRTGLSQPQHF. The CDR3 bases are TGTGCCAGCCGGACAGGGTTGAGTCAGCCCCAGCATTTT.

At least ten counts were recorded for this clone. The J gene is TRBJ1-3, the V gene TRBV5-6; the D gene is possibly TRBD1 (5 bases). Germline assignment: CDR1 SGHDT and CDR2 YYEEEE. The CDR3 runs 15 residues. V was pared by 3 bases and J by 0 bases, with 10 bases between. The CDR3 nucleotides are TGTGCCAGCAGCTCGGGACTCCGCTCTGGAAACACCATATATTTT. Residues: CASSSGLRSGNTIYF.

The chain links TRBV5-4 to TRBJ1-4; tentative D call: TRBD1 (5 bases). This CDR3 has 14 amino acids. Germline values: CDR1 SGHNT, CDR2 YYREEE (reference sequence). Trimming removed 5 bases from V and 8 bases from J, with 16 bases in between. The CDR3 region is CASSWDRGGEKLFF. CDR3 DNA sequence: TGTGCCAGCAGTTGGGATAGGGGTGGAGAAAAACTGTTTTTT.

The chain joins TRBV5-1 to TRBJ1-2; 8 bases are a match to TRBD1. This CDR3 comprises 13 residues. The J segment lost 8 bases and the V segment lost 0 bases, leaving 3 bases of the junction unmatched. The germline gives CDR1 SGHRS, CDR2 YFSETQ. The CDR3 is CASSLDRGIGYTF. In DNA, the CDR3 is TGCGCCAGCAGCTTGGACAGGGGGATAGGCTACACCTTC.

This rearrangement joins TRBV7-2 to TRBJ2-2, with D possibly matching TRBD1 (6 bases). Germline-derived CDR1 and CDR2 are SGHTA and FQGNSA. CDR3 length: 14 residues. V lost 6 bases to trimming and J lost 5 bases, with 13 bases between them. The CDR3 spells CASRDRISTGELFF. CDR3 DNA: TGTGCCAGCAGGGACAGAATCTCTACCGGGGAGCTGTTTTTT.

The chain joins TRBV9 to TRBJ2-3; TRBD1 matches 7 bases. The CDR3 runs 15 residues. The germline gives CDR1 SGDLS, CDR2 YYNGEE. Trimming removed 3 bases from V and 0 bases from J; junction bases left unmatched: 4. Here the CDR3 reads CASSDRGTSTDTQYF. The CDR3 nucleotides are TGTGCCAGCAGCGACAGGGGAACCAGCACAGATACGCAGTATTTT.

The CDR3 protein is CASSLAETAFLLSQYF. The DNA of the CDR3 is TGTGCCAGCAGCTTAGCAGAGACAGCGTTTTTGTTGTCCCAGTACTTC. This rearrangement joins TRBV7-9 to TRBJ2-5; D perhaps matches TRBD1 (5 bases). The V end lost 0 bases, the J end lost 9 bases, and 20 bases lay between the germline ends. CDR1 SEHNR and CDR2 FQNEAQ come from the germline V gene (reference sequence). There are 16 residues in the CDR3. The entire variable domain, with the rest obtained from reference TRBV7-9 and TRBJ2-5, is as follows: DTGVSQNPRHKITKRGQNVTFRCDPISEHNRLYWYRQTLGQGPEFLTYFQNEAQLEKSRLLSDRFSAERPKGSFSTLEIQRTEQGDSAMYLCASSLAETAFLLSQYFGPGTRLLVL.

The chain joins TRBV18 to TRBJ2-3; the match to TRBD2 covers 13 bases. The germline gives CDR1 KGHSH, CDR2 LQKENI. The CDR3 covers 16 residues. V gave up 4 bases and J gave up 6 bases; unmatched junction bases: 7. The CDR3, as DNA: TGTGCCAGCTCACTTCGGACTAGCGGGGGCCGGGATACGCAGTATTTT. Translation: CASSLRTSGGRDTQYF.

The genes are TRBV5-1 and TRBJ2-1; TRBD2 matches 8 bases. The CDR3 has 16 amino acids. V was clipped by 1 base and J by 3 bases; unmatched bases: 6. Looked up from germline, CDR1 is SGHRS and CDR2 is YFSETQ. The CDR3 here is CASSLLVAGGYNEQFF. As DNA, the CDR3 is TGCGCCAGCAGCTTGTTGGTCGCGGGAGGCTACAATGAGCAGTTCTTC.

This chain uses TRBV10-1 with TRBJ2-1, with TRBD2 as a possible D gene (6 bases). CDR3 length: 13 residues. V dropped 7 bases and J dropped 7 bases, with 14 bases sitting between them. Germline-derived CDR1 and CDR2 are WNHNN and SYGVQD (reference sequence). CDR3 coding DNA: TGCGCCAGCAATACGGGAGCAGGGAATGAGCAGTTCTTC. This codes for CASNTGAGNEQFF.

CDR3 DNA sequence: TGTGCCTGGGGACTAGCGGGGGGCACAGATACGCAGTATTTT. Protein sequence: CAWGLAGGTDTQYF. The chain employs TRBV30 and TRBJ2-3, with 13 bases fitting TRBD2. Germline loops: CDR1 GTSNPN, CDR2 SVGIG (reference sequence). CDR3 size: 14 residues. The V segment lost 5 bases and the J segment 1 base; nucleotides outside the gene matches: 0.

The chain is built from TRBV7-2 and TRBJ2-7, with a possible D match to TRBD2 (5 bases). The CDR3 runs to 13 residues. Trimming removed 7 bases from V and 3 bases from J, with 13 bases in between. CDR1 and CDR2 (germline): SGHTA, FQGNSA. The DNA of the CDR3 is TGTGCCAGCACCTTCAGCGGAAACTACGAGCAGTACTTC. It yields the protein CASTFSGNYEQYF.

This clone was seen a handful of times. This chain links TRBV11-3 with TRBJ1-1, with 9 bases matching TRBD1. Germline V gene lookup returns CDR1 SGHNT and CDR2 YENEEA. With 5 bases clipped from V and 7 bases from J, the junction kept 2 bases outside the gene matches. CDR3 length: 12 amino acids. The CDR3 coding sequence is TGTGCCAGCAGCCGGACAGGGGATGAAGCTTTCTTT. Its protein product is CASSRTGDEAFF.

V gene TRBV5-6 combines with J gene TRBJ1-3; no clear D. Germline V lookup: CDR1 SGHDT, CDR2 YYEEEE. CDR3 length equals 17 residues. V shed 4 bases and J shed 4 bases, with 21 bases lying between them. The CDR3 nucleotides read TGTGCCAGCAGCCCAATCCCGGGAGCCCGGTCGGGAAACACCATATATTTT. Translation gives CASSPIPGARSGNTIYF.